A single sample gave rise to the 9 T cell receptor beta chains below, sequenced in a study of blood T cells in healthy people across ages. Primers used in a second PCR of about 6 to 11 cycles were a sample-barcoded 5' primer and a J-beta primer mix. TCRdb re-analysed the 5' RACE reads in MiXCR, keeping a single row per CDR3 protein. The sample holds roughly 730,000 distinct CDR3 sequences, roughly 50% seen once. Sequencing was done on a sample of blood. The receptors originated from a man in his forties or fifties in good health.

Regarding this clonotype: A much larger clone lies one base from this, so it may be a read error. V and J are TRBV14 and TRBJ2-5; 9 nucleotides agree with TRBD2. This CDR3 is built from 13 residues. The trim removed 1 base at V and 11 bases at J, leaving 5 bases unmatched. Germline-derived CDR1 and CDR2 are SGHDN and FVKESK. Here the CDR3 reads CASSQVLAGEQYF. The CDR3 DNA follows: TGTGCCAGCAGCCAAGTTTTAGCGGGAGAGCAGTACTTC.

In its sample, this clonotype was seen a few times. The DNA of the CDR3 is TGTGCCAGCAGTTTATCAGGCGCAGGAAAAAATCAGCCCCAGCATTTT. Protein: CASSLSGAGKNQPQHF. The rearrangement links TRBV28 to TRBJ1-5; D uncertain. Between the trimmed V and J ends, which lost 1 base and 4 bases, there was a span of 14 bases. This CDR3 is 16 amino acids long. Germline V gene sequence: CDR1 MDHEN, CDR2 SYDVKM.

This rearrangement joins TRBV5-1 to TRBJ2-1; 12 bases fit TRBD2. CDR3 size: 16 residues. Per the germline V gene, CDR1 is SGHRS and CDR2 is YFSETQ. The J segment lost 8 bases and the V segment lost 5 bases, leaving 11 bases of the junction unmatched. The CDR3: CASRCPTSGSAYEQFF. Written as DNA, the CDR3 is TGCGCCAGCAGATGCCCGACTAGCGGGAGTGCATATGAGCAGTTCTTC. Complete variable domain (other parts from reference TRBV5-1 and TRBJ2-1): KAGVTQTPRYLIKTRGQQVTLSCSPISGHRSVSWYQQTPGQGLQFLFEYFSETQRNKGNFPGRFSGRQFSNSRSEMNVSTLELGDSALYLCASRCPTSGSAYEQFFGPGTRLTVL.

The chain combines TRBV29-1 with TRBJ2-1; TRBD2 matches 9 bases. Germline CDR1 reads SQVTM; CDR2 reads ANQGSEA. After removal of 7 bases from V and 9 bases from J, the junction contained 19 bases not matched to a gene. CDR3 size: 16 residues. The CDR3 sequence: CSAGRPGTSMAREQFF. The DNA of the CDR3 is TGCAGCGCGGGGAGACCCGGGACTAGCATGGCTCGTGAGCAGTTCTTC.

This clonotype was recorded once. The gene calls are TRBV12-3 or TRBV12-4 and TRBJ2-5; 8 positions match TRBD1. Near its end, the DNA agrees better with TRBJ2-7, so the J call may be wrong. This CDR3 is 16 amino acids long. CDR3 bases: TGTGCCAGCAGTACCCTGACAGGGGCAGTAACCTACGAGCAGTACTTC. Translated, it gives CASSTLTGAVTYEQYF.

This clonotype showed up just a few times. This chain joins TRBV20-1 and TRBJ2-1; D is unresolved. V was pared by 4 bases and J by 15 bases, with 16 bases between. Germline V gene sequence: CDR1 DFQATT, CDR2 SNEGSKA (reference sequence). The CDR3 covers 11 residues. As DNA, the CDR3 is TGCAGTGCTATGGATCCCCCCCTACTGTTCTTC. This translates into CSAMDPPLLFF.

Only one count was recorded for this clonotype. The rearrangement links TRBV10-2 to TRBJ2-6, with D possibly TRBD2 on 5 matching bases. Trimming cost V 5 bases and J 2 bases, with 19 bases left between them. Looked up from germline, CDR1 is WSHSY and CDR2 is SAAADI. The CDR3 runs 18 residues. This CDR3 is CASSLQLGEVAGANVLTF. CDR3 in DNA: TGCGCCAGCAGTCTTCAACTAGGCGAGGTCGCTGGGGCCAACGTCCTGACTTTC.

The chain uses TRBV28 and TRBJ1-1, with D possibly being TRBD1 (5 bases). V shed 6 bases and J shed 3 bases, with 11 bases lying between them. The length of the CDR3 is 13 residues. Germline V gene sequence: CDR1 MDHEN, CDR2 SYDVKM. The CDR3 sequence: CASRSGGYTEAFF. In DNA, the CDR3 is TGTGCCAGCAGATCGGGGGGGTACACTGAAGCTTTCTTT.

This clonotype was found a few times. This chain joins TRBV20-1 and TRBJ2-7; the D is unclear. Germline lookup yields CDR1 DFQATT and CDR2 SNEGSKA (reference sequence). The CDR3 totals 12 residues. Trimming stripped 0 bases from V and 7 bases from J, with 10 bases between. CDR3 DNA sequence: TGCAGTGCTAGAGAGGGTCCTTGGGAGCAGTACTTC. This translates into CSAREGPWEQYF.